This T cell receptor (beta chain) was sequenced for a study of shared clonotypes between healthy human individuals (dated by TCRdb to 2018 to 2020). Concerning the study at large: A couple of women and a few men aged 18 to 49 years were included in the cohort. For each donor, three plates each were used for CD4 naive and CD4 memory, two plates were used for CD8 naive, and one plate was used for CD8 memory. To estimate repertoire size and how much clonotype sharing occurs between individuals, the study deeply sequenced the blood TCR repertoires of 5 or 6 healthy adults. Different laboratories and diverse techniques were used to prepare libraries and sequence TCR repertoires, to increase sequencing depth and limit assay-specific biases. Per donor, leukapheresis produced somewhere between about 0.8 and 9 billion PBMCs.

A remark on this clone: Its cognate antigen has yet to be identified. No much larger clonotype is one base removed from it; base qualities were not supplied. The sample has other DNA sequences that encode this CDR3 too.

Donors were healthy HIV-negative adults with no recently reported acute infections or vaccinations. Only Caucasian adults living in Nashville, Tennessee, USA were represented among the donors. Magnetic negative selection was used to enrich CD4+ T cells, after which naive cells were positively selected on CD45RA and the negative fraction became the memory subset. Blood was obtained by leukapheresis, after which PBMCs were separated by Ficoll-Histopaque density gradient centrifugation and cryopreserved in liquid nitrogen vapor phase. Analytical flow cytometry was used to check the purity and quantity of each magnetically sorted T cell population. From each sorted fraction, genomic DNA was isolated and quantified by UV absorbance on a Nanodrop 2000c. Using the deep immunoSEQ assay, multiplex PCR amplified TCR CDR3 regions from genomic DNA. Extracted genomic DNA from each cell subset was distributed evenly across all wells of several immunoSEQ 96-well plates, and each plate was treated as a replicate. Each replicate PCR for sorted subsets received about 180 ng genomic DNA, equal to about 30,000 T cell genomes. The purified libraries were quantified using a Qubit 3.0 fluorometer, sized with a Bioanalyzer 2100, and then quantified again using the KAPA Library Quantification kit. Every immunoSEQ 96-well plate was sequenced on a separate single-read 150-cycle Illumina NextSeq 550 flow cell. The original methods were these. The immunoSEQ output contained only junctional sequences without quality scores, so filtering could not match that applied to full-length reads. To assign V/J genes and CDR3, sequences were annotated against IMGT germline references using PyIR, a Python wrapper for IgBLAST v1.9. Reads were removed for weak V/J assignments (E-value above 1e-6), missing CDR3, stop codons, out-of-frame junctions, or ambiguous translated residues. V3J clonotypes were defined as sequences sharing an identical inferred V gene, J gene, and CDR3 amino acid sequence. Percentage overlap between repertoires was computed as shared unique clonotypes divided by the size of the smaller repertoire. Three approaches were used to assess repertoire richness: RTK rarefaction, the Chao1 estimator, and Recon v2.1 estimates of unobserved clonotypes. For all TCRbeta clonotypes obtained by the gDNA method from a handful of donors, generation probabilities were computed with OLGA. Entries here come from immuneACCESS through TCRdb and include only in-frame sequences with V and J called. Some clones fail to appear in such tables; in the studies checked, an unresolved V gene covers under half of the shortfall, and the cause of the remainder is unknown. V, J and clone size reflect that table, while D and trimming were determined from the DNA. The table for this sample lists some 2,000,000 clones; approximately 96% of them were counted only once. The ten largest clonotypes hold about 0.13% of the sample.

General findings and caveats noted by the study authors: Compared with non-shared clonotypes, clonotypes shared by all four sorted-subset donors had higher generation probabilities. Based on pairwise subsampling, the degree of clonotype sharing among donors was expected to be affected by sequencing depth. Sampling was limited to blood, and TCR repertoires in tissue likely differ from TCR repertoires in blood. Naive subsets generally had larger estimated clonotype richness than memory subsets did. Across a handful of donors, approximately 4.6% of naive CD4, approximately 3.6% of naive CD8, about 2% of memory CD4, and approximately 0.42% of memory CD8 clonotypes were shared. Rarefaction of sorted-subset datasets indicated incomplete sequencing despite the large sequencing depth. The genetic and exposure-history diversity represented was limited by the small number of donors.

The germline V gene (reference sequence) specifies GTSNPN as CDR1 and SVGIG as CDR2. From the cysteine up to the phenylalanine, the CDR3 has a length of 14 residues. Only the CDR3 portion is preserved as DNA: 42 bases, with reading frame beginning at the first base. Cut back by 0 bases and 0 bases, the V and J ends lie 6 bases apart. The sequenced sample was naive CD4+ T cells sorted from blood. Per the publication, the cell subset or site label means: CD45RA+ positively selected. This sequence was found in a man between 18 and 29 years old in good health. The receptor chain draws on TRBV30 and TRBJ1-3; the D gene is possibly TRBD1, with 6 bases matching. This receptor has the CDR3 CAWSVGGSGNTIYF. The DNA sequence reads TGTGCCTGGAGTGTAGGGGGCTCTGGAAACACCATATATTTT.